This T cell receptor beta chain derives from a study of blood T cell repertoires in COVID-19. Across the study: The samples span acute and convalescent COVID-19 from the United States, Italy and Spain. T cells, B-cell-depleted T cells, or PBMCs provided the cDNA or gDNA that served as material.

The CDR3 has 12 amino acids. The J segment lost 9 bases and the V segment lost 4 bases, leaving 4 bases of the junction unmatched. From germline, CDR1 is SGHNT and CDR2 YYREEE (reference sequence). Authors' analysis steps: Amplification of reference gene primers was used by the study to estimate nucleated cell counts. Some clones are missing from TCRdb's copy, which holds only in-frame ones; the method was immunoSEQ multiplex PCR. The V and J calls and clone size are taken from that table; D and trimming were inferred from the DNA. The profile shows approximately 40,000 clones, approximately 90% of them singletons.

This sequence originates from a human donor in a cohort sampled during active COVID-19. The chain is built from TRBV5-4 and TRBJ2-1; 7 nucleotides align to TRBD1. The sample was peripheral blood. The CDR3 coding sequence is TGTGCCAGCAGCCTGACAGGGAGTGAGCAGTTCTTC. As protein: CASSLTGSEQFF.